One T cell receptor (beta chain) is described in this entry. No antigen is known for it. Germline values: CDR1 LGHNA, CDR2 YNFKEQ. The CDR3 has 15 amino acids. Trimming took off 1 base at V and 2 bases at J, with 12 bases between the two ends. The record originates from a study of tumor-infiltrating lymphocytes in localized non-small cell lung cancer. The study, taken as a whole, reports: Each assay used a separate piece of the same tissue.

This table comes from immunoSEQ multiplex PCR, and its TCRdb copy is limited to in-frame clones, with some not included. This sample yields 12,000 to 15,000 clones, of which around 68% are seen a single time; around 10% belongs to the top ten. Sequenced input: uninvolved lung tissue not adjacent to the tumor. The clonotype was recovered from a human donor with non-small cell lung cancer. The chain links TRBV4-2 to TRBJ2-7, with D unresolved. The CDR3 sequence is CASSQVGTGPYEQYF. The CDR3, as DNA: TGTGCCAGCAGCCAAGTCGGCACCGGCCCCTACGAGCAGTACTTC.